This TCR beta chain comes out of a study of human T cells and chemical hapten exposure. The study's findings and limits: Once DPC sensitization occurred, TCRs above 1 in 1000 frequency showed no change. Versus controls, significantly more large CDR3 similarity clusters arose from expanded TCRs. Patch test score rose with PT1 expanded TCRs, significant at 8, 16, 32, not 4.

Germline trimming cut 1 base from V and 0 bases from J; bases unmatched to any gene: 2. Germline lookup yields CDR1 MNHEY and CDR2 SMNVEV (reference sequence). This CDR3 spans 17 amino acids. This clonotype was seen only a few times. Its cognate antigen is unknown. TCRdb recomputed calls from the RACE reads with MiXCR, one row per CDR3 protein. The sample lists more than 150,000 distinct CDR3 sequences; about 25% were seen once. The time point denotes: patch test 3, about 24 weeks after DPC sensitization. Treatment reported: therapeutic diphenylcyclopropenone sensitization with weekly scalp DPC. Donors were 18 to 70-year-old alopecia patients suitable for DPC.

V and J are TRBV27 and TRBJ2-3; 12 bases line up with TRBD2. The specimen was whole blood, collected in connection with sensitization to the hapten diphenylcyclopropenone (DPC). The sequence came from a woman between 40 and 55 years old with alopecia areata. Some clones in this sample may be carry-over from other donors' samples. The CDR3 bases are TGTGCCAGCAGTTTATGGGGGACTAGCGGGAGCACAGATACGCAGTATTTT. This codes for CASSLWGTSGSTDTQYF.